These 10 T cell receptor beta chains share one sample of origin, sequenced in a study of shared clonotypes between healthy human individuals. Here immunoSEQ multiplex PCR was the method, and the copy in TCRdb shows in-frame clones only, minus some. The table includes fewer than 850,000 clones, roughly 88% detected once. Sequencing used memory CD8+ T cells from PBMCs. Described subset: CD45RO+ cells pooled with CCR7-negative TemRA cells. These TCRs come from a man younger than 30 in good health. Some clones in this sample may be carry-over from other donors' samples.

The gene calls are TRBV6-5 and TRBJ2-7; D might be TRBD1 (6 bases). CDR3 length: 14 amino acids. Looked up from germline, CDR1 is MNHEY and CDR2 is SVGAGI. The V gene lost 2 bases and the J gene lost 2 bases, with 10 bases spanning the gap. CDR3: CASSYKNRAYEQYF. For the CDR3, the DNA is TGTGCCAGCAGTTACAAGAACAGGGCCTACGAGCAGTACTTC.

This chain uses TRBV4-1 with TRBJ2-1; weak D call: TRBD2 (6 bases). The germline CDR1 and CDR2 sequences are MGHRA and YSYEKL. CDR3 length equals 16 residues. The germline V and J ends were trimmed by 0 bases and 0 bases, with 9 bases remaining between them. The CDR3 region has the DNA TGCGCCAGCAGCCAAGAAGGCGGGAACTCCTACAATGAGCAGTTCTTC. It is translated as CASSQEGGNSYNEQFF.

A single count supports this clone. The V and J genes are TRBV11-3 and TRBJ1-5; 7 bases fit TRBD1. Germline V gene sequence: CDR1 SGHNT, CDR2 YENEEA. The CDR3 loop spans 17 amino acids. J lost 3 bases, V lost 1 base, and 9 bases had no gene match. The CDR3 loop is CASSLAVRGPYNQPQHF. The DNA of the CDR3 is TGTGCCAGCAGCTTAGCGGTGAGGGGGCCTTACAATCAGCCCCAGCATTTT. The complete variable domain, with remaining parts taken from reference TRBV11-3 and TRBJ1-5, reads EAGVVQSPRYKIIEKKQPVAFWCNPISGHNTLYWYLQNLGQGPELLIRYENEEAVDDSQLPKDRFSAERLKGVDSTLKIQPAELGDSAVYLCASSLAVRGPYNQPQHFGDGTRLSIL.

The chain recombines TRBV27 with TRBJ1-5, with TRBD1 matching 12 bases. Germline V gene sequence: CDR1 MNHEY, CDR2 SMNVEV (reference sequence). With V trimmed by 4 bases and J by 9 bases, 7 bases remained unmatched. The CDR3 runs 15 residues. The CDR3 DNA follows: TGTGCCAGCAGTTCCTCGAGGGACAGGGGGCCGCCCCAGCATTTT. Its translation is CASSSSRDRGPPQHF.

Regarding this clone: Additional DNA sequences in this sample encode the identical CDR3. The genes are TRBV9 and TRBJ2-7, with 9 bases lining up with TRBD1. This CDR3 spans 14 amino acids. CDR1 is SGDLS and CDR2 is YYNGEE in the germline V gene. V shed 3 bases and J 2 bases; nucleotides not matched to a gene: 3. CDR3 sequence (DNA): TGTGCCAGCAGCGCTGGACAGGGGCCCTACGAGCAGTACTTC. Residues: CASSAGQGPYEQYF. The full variable domain, in which reference TRBV9 and TRBJ2-7 provide the parts outside the CDR3, is DSGVTQTPKHLITATGQRVTLRCSPRSGDLSVYWYQQSLDQGLQFLIQYYNGEERAKGNILERFSAQQFPDLHSELNLSSLELGDSALYFCASSAGQGPYEQYFGPGTRLTVT.

This sequence joins TRBV15 and TRBJ1-2; TRBD1 agrees at 10 bases. The length of the CDR3 is 14 residues. In germline, CDR1 is LNHNV, CDR2 YYDKDF (reference sequence). J lost 8 bases, V lost 5 bases, and 8 bases had no gene match. The CDR3 sequence: CATSSDRGLIGYTF. The DNA of the CDR3 is TGTGCCACCAGCTCGGACAGGGGGTTGATAGGCTACACCTTC.

The CDR3 region has the DNA TGCGCCACCTCCCTCGGACTAGCAGCCTACAATGAGCAGTTCTTC. Its protein is CATSLGLAAYNEQFF. The chain uses TRBV10-1 and TRBJ2-1, with TRBD2 matching 8 bases. J lost 2 bases, V lost 10 bases, and 10 bases had no gene match. Germline CDR1 is WNHNN and CDR2 is SYGVQD (reference sequence). CDR3 length: 15 amino acids.

V is TRBV21-1 and J is TRBJ2-3; the table's D call, TRBD2, was not checked against the DNA. TRBV21-1 corresponds to a pseudogene. The CDR3 totals 16 residues. CDR3 residues: CASSVGLAGVTDTQYF. The CDR3 nucleotides read TGTGCCAGCAGCGTGGGACTAGCGGGAGTAACAGATACGCAGTATTTT.

The chain couples TRBV29-1 to TRBJ2-1, with D perhaps given as TRBD1 or TRBD2 (5 bases each). CDR3 length: 16 amino acids. Trimming stripped 3 bases from V and 4 bases from J, with 19 bases between. CDR1 SQVTM and CDR2 ANQGSEA come from the germline V gene. CDR3 protein: CSVDGYLGRSYNEQFF. CDR3 DNA sequence: TGCAGCGTTGACGGTTATTTGGGACGTTCTTACAATGAGCAGTTCTTC.

In this sample, this clone turned up once. The same CDR3 is also encoded by other DNA sequences in this sample. The genes are TRBV9 and TRBJ2-2, with D maybe TRBD2 (5 bases). CDR3 length: 14 amino acids. Trimming took off 0 bases at V and 4 bases at J, with 7 bases between the two ends. Germline V gene lookup returns CDR1 SGDLS and CDR2 YYNGEE. Here the CDR3 reads CASSVVSGTGELFF. The CDR3 nucleotides read TGTGCCAGCAGCGTAGTCAGCGGCACCGGGGAGCTGTTTTTT.